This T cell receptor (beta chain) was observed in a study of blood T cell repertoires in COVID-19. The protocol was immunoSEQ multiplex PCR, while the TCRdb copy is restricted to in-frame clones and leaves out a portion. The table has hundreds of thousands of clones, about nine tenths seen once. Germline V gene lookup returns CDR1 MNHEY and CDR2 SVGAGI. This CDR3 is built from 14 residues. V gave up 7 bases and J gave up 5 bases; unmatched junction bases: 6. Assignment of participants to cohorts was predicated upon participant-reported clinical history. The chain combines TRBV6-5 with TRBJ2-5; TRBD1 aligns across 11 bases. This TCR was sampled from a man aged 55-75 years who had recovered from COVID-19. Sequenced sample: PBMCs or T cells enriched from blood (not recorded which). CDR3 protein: CASMKDRGLETQYF. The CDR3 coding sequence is TGTGCCAGCATGAAGGACAGGGGGCTTGAGACCCAGTACTTC.